Below, one T cell receptor (beta chain) is given with its context. Original handling: By means of reference gene primer amplification, nucleated cell counts were estimated. Using immunoSEQ multiplex PCR, the repertoire was profiled, and TCRdb retains in-frame clones only, with some absent. V and J calls and clone size are given by that table; D and trimming were obtained from the DNA. The table lists under 150,000 clones, under 80% of them singletons. This sample is drawn from a study of blood T cell repertoires in COVID-19. Study overall: Specimens from acute and convalescent COVID-19 originated in the United States, Italy and Spain. PBMCs, B-cell-depleted T cells, or T cells provided the cDNA or gDNA that made up the material.

The CDR3 runs 13 residues. Trimming took 4 bases from V and 8 from J; bases not matched to a gene: 3. Germline V gene lookup returns CDR1 SGHNT and CDR2 YENEEA. The clonotype comes from a man in his 60s with acute or convalescent COVID-19. The chain has TRBV11-3 and TRBJ1-2; TRBD1 matches 11 bases. The specimen was peripheral blood. The CDR3 is CASSSDRGLGYTF. As DNA, the CDR3 is TGTGCCAGCAGCTCGGACAGGGGGCTAGGCTACACCTTC.